A single T cell receptor beta chain is shown here with its context. The antigen remains unidentified. An end of the junction does not agree with germline; a read error may underlie this. The data stem from a study of cytotoxic CD8 clonotypes in ibrutinib-treated CLL. Libraries were prepared by immunoSEQ multiplex PCR; TCRdb keeps only in-frame clonotypes and omits some of them. The sample records approximately 84,000 clones, 70% to 80% being singletons. Study outcomes and limitations: An increase in clonality occurred at ibrutinib response, followed by a return toward baseline at progression. Public clonotypes occurred uncommonly; on treatment, they contracted or remained stable. Baseline clonality, above age-matched healthy donor levels, tracked circulating CD8+ T-cell counts.

Genomic DNA (roughly 2 micrograms) was obtained from cryopreserved PBMCs for construction of TCR beta libraries. There are 15 residues in the CDR3. Germline lookup yields CDR1 SSHAT and CDR2 FNYEAQ (reference sequence). The receptor was derived from a human donor with chronic lymphocytic leukemia. The sequenced sample was PBMCs, obtained after 12 months of ibrutinib treatment. V is TRBV7-7 and J is TRBJ1-1; D is uncertain. The CDR3 loop reads CASSSPWVENTEAFF. In nucleotides, the CDR3 is TGTGCTAGCAGCTCCCCGTGGGTGGAGAACACTGAAGCTTTCTTT.